This T cell receptor (beta chain) appears in the sequencing data of a study of monozygotic twins with inflammatory bowel disease. General study findings and limits: Among IBD patients, TCRbeta diversity (inverse Simpson) was lower than in healthy co-twins. Versus healthy twins, IBD patients showed fewer clonotypes shared with others, especially with disease activity.

Germline CDR1 reads LGHDT; CDR2 reads YNNKEL (reference sequence). This CDR3 comprises 14 residues. A remark on this clonotype: Its antigen is currently unknown.

With around 15 and 9 cycles respectively, two nested PCRs were carried out on TCRalpha and TCRbeta cDNA. TCRdb re-called the 5' RACE reads; every CDR3 protein appears as one record, without DNA. The sample yields about 380,000 distinct CDR3 sequences, of which the top ten take up 2.5% to 3%. This clonotype was sampled from a human donor with ulcerative colitis or Crohn's disease, or a healthy co-twin of an affected twin (not recorded which). The chain couples TRBV3-1 to TRBJ1-6. The sequenced sample was blood. CDR3 loop: CASSQGVLNSPLHF.